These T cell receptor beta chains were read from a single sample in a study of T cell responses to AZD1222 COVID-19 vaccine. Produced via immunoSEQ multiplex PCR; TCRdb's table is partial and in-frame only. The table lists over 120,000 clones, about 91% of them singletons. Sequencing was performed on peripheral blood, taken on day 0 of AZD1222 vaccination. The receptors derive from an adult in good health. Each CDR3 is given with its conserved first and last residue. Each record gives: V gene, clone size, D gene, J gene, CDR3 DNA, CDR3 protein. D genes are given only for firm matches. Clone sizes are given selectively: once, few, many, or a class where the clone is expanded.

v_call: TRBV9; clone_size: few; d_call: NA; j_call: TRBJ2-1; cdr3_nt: TGTGCCAGCAGCGCCGGGGGGCTTTCGGAGGAGCAGTTCTTC; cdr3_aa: CASSAGGLSEEQFF
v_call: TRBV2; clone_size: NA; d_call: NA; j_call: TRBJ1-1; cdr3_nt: TGTGCCAGCAGTGGGTTCGGGATGAACACTGAAGCTTTCTTT; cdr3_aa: CASSGFGMNTEAFF
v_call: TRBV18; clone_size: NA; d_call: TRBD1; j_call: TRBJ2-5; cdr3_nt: TGTGCCAGCTCACCATCAGGGGGTATTTCCAAAGAGACCCAGTACTTC; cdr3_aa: CASSPSGGISKETQYF
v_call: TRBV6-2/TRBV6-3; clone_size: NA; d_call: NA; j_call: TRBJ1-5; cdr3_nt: TGTGCCAGCAGTTATTTCGCAGGGTATAGCAATCAGCCCCAGCATTTT; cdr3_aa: CASSYFAGYSNQPQHF
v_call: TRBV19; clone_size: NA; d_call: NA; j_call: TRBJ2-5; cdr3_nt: TGTGCCAGTAGCCGACTCGGTCCCGAGGAGACCCAGTACTTC; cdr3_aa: CASSRLGPEETQYF
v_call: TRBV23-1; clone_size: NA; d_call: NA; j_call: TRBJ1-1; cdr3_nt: TGCGCCAGCAGTCAAAAGACAGCGAACACTGAAGCTTTCTTT; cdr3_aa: CASSQKTANTEAFF
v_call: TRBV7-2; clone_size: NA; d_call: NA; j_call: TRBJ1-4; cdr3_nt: TGTGCCAGCAGCTTAAAGGGTACCGGAAAACTGTTTTTT; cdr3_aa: CASSLKGTGKLFF
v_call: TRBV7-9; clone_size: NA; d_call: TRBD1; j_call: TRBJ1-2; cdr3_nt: TGTGCCAGCAGCTACTCCGGGACAGATACCGATGGCTACACCTTC; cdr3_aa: CASSYSGTDTDGYTF
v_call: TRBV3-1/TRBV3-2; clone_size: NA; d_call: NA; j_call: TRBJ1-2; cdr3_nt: TGTGCCAGCAGCCAAGTAGGGCGCGGGGGCTACACCTTC; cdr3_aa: CASSQVGRGGYTF
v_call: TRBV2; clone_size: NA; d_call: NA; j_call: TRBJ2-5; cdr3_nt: TGTGCCAGCAGTGTTGACCTCGGCGGGGAGACCCAGTACTTC; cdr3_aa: CASSVDLGGETQYF
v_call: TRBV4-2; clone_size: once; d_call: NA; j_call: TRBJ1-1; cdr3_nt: TGTGCCAGCAGCCAAGTGGACACTGAAGCTTTCTTT; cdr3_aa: CASSQVDTEAFF
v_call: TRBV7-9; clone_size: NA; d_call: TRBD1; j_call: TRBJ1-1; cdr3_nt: TGTGCCAGCAGCTTGGGGGACAGCTTTTACACTGAAGCTTTCTTT; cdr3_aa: CASSLGDSFYTEAFF
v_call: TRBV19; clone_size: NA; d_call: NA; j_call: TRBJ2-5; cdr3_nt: TGTGCCAGTAACCGGGGGCTCCAAGAGACCCAGTACTTC; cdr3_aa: CASNRGLQETQYF
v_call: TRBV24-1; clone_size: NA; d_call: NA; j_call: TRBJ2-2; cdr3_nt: TGTGCCACCGGACGGACTTCACCGAACACCGGGGAGCTGTTTTTT; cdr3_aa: CATGRTSPNTGELFF
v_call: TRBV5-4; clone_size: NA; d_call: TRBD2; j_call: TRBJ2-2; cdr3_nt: TGTGCCAGCAGCAAGACTAGCGGGGGGTACGACCCCACCGGGGAGCTGTTTTTT; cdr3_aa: CASSKTSGGYDPTGELFF
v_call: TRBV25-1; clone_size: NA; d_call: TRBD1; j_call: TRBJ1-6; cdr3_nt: TGTGCCAGCAGTGCCGGGACAGTCAGTAATTCACCCCTCCACTTT; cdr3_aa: CASSAGTVSNSPLHF
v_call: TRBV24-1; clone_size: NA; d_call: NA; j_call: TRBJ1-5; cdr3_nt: TGTGCCACCAGTGACCACCGGGACCATGGTCAGCCCCAGCATTTT; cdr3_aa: CATSDHRDHGQPQHF
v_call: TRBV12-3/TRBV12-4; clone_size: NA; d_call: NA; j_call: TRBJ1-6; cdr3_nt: TGTGCCAGCAGTAACAGGAATTCACCCCTCCACTTT; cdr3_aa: CASSNRNSPLHF
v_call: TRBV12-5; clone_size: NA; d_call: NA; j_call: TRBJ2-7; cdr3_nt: TGTGCTAGCGGTAGCGGTTTTTACGAGCAGTACTTC; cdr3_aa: CASGSGFYEQYF
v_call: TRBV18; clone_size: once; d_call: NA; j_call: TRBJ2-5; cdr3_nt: TGTGCCAGCTCACCATCGGGTGGCCTCCAAGAGACCCAGTACTTC; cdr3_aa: CASSPSGGLQETQYF
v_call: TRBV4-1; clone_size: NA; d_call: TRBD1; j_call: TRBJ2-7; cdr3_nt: TGCGCCAGCAGGGCGACGACAGGGCGGGCAAAGCAGTACTTC; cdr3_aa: CASRATTGRAKQYF
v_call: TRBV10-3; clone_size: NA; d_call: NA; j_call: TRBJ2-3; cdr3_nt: TGTGCCATCAGTGAGTCGTTTAAATCCACAGATACGCAGTATTTT; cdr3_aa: CAISESFKSTDTQYF
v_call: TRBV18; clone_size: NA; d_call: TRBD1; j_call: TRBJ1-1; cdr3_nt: TGTGCCAGCTCACCAAACAGGGGGGACACTGAAGCTTTCTTT; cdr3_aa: CASSPNRGDTEAFF
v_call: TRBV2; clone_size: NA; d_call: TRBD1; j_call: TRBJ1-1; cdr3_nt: TGTGCCAGCAGTGCCGGACAGGCCACTGAAGCTTTCTTT; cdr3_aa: CASSAGQATEAFF
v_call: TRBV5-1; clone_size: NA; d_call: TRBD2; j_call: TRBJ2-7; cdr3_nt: TGCGCCAGCGCCGGGACTAGATACGAGCAGTACTTC; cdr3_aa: CASAGTRYEQYF
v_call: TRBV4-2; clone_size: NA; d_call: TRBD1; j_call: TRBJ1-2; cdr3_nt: TGTGCCAGCAGCCAGAGGGACAGACACGACTATGGCTACACCTTC; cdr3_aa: CASSQRDRHDYGYTF
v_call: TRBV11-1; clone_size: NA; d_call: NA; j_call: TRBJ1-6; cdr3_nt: TGTGCCAGCAGCCGGAACGCAGTGAGAAATTCACCCCTCCACTTT; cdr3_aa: CASSRNAVRNSPLHF
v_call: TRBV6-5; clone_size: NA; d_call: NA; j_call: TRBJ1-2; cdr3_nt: TGTGCCAGCAGTTTGGGACTGTCTTTTTATGGCTACACCTTC; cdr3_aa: CASSLGLSFYGYTF
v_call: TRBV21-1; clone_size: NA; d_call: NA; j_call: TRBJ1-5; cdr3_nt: TGTGCCAGCAGCCTAAAGGTGAAGGCCAACTATAGCAATCAGCCCCAGCATTTT; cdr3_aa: CASSLKVKANYSNQPQHF
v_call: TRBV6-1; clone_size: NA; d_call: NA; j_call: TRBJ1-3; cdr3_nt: TGTGCCAGCAGTGAGTGGTCTAACTCTGGAAACACCATATATTTT; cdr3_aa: CASSEWSNSGNTIYF
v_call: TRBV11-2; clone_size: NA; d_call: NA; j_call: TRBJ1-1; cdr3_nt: TGTGCCAGCAGCGTATCCGGGACCATGAACACTGAAGCTTTCTTT; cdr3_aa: CASSVSGTMNTEAFF
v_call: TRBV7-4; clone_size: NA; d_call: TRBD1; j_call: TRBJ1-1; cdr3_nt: TGTGCCAGCAGCTTAGTGGGCAGGGGGACGGACACTGAAGCTTTCTTT; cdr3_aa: CASSLVGRGTDTEAFF
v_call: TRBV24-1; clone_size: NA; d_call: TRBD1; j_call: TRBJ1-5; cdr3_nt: TGTGCCACCAGTGATTGGGAGAACCAGGGGGCGTATAGCAATCAGCCCCAGCATTTT; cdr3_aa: CATSDWENQGAYSNQPQHF
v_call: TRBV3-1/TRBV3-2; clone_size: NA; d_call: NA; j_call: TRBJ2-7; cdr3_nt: TGTGCCAGCAGCCCCAAAGCGGTATCCTACGAGCAGTACTTC; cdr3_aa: CASSPKAVSYEQYF
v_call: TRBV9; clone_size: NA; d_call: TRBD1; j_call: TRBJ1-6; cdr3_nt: TGTGCCAGCAGCGTGGGGGACAGGGAGCATTCACCCCTCCACTTT; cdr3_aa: CASSVGDREHSPLHF
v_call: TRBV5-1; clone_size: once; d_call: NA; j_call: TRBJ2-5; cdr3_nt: TGCGCCAGCAGCTACCGGGACCCAACTAAAGAGACCCAGTACTTC; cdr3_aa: CASSYRDPTKETQYF
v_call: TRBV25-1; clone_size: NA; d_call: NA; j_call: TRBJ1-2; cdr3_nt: TGTGCCAGCAGTGGGGACTACTATGGCTACACCTTC; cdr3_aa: CASSGDYYGYTF
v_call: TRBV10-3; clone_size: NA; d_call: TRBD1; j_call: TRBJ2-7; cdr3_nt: TGTGCCATCAGTGGGACCGGGACAGGGGGCGCGTCGTACGAGCAGTACTTC; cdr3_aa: CAISGTGTGGASYEQYF
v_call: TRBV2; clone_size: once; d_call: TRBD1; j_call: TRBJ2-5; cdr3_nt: TGTGCCACTGAACCCGGGACAGGGGTGGCACAAGAGACCCAGTACTTC; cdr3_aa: CATEPGTGVAQETQYF
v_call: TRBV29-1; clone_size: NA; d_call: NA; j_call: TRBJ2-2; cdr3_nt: TGCAGCGTTGGGGCAGCTACAGTGAACACCGGGGAGCTGTTTTTT; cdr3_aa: CSVGAATVNTGELFF
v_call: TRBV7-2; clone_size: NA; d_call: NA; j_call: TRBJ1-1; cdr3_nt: TGTGCCAGCAGAGGACAAATGAACACTGAAGCTTTCTTT; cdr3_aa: CASRGQMNTEAFF
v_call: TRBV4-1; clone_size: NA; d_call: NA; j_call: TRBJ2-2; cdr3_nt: TGCGCCAGCAGCCTCCGGGCCTATAACCAGGGCAACACCGGGGAGCTGTTTTTT; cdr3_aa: CASSLRAYNQGNTGELFF
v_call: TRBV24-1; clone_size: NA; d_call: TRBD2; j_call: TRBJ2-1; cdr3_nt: TGTGCCACCAGTCACGCTAGCGGCTCCTACAATGAGCAGTTCTTC; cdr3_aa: CATSHASGSYNEQFF
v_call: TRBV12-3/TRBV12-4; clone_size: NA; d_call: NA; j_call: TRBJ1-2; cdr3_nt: TGTGCCAGCAGGTACGGGTCGGATCAGGGCTACACCTTC; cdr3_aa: CASRYGSDQGYTF
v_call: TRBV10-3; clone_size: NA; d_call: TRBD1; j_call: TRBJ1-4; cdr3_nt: TGTGCCATCAGTGAGGGGACAGGCGAAAAACTGTTTTTT; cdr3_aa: CAISEGTGEKLFF
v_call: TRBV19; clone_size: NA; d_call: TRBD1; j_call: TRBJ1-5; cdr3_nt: TGTGCCAGTAGTAAAGGGACAGGGAGCAATCAGCCCCAGCATTTT; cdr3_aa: CASSKGTGSNQPQHF
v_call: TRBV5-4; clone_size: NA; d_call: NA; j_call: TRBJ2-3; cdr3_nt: TGTGCCAGCAGCTTGGGGCTAGTAAGCACAGATACGCAGTATTTT; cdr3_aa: CASSLGLVSTDTQYF
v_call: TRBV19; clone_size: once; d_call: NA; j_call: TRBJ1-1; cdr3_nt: TGTGCCACCGGGACTTCCTCTCACACTGAAGCTTTCTTT; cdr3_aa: CATGTSSHTEAFF
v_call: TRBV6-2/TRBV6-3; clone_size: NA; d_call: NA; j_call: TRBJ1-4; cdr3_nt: TGTGCCAGCAGTTACTCGACATTCGGACGGGGGAATGAAAAACTGTTTTTT; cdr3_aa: CASSYSTFGRGNEKLFF
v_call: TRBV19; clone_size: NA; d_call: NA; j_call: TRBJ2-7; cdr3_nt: TGTGCCAGTAGTATAGCCGTCAGCTCCTACGAGCAGTACTTC; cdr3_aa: CASSIAVSSYEQYF
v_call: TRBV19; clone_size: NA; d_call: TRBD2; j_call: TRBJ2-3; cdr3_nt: TGTGCCAGTAGTTCCCCTAGCGGGGGGCACAAAGATACGCAGTATTTT; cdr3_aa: CASSSPSGGHKDTQYF
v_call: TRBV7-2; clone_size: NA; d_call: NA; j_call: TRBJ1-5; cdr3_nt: TGTGCCAGCAGCAAAAAACTCGGCAATCAGCCCCAGCATTTT; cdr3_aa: CASSKKLGNQPQHF
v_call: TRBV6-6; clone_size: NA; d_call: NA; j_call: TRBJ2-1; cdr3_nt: TGTGCCAGCAGGAGGTCCAATGAGCAGTTCTTC; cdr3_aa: CASRRSNEQFF
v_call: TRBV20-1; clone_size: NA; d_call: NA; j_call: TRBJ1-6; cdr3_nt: TGCAGTGCTAGTTCGTCCCGTCGCCCATATTCACCCCTCCACTTT; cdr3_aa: CSASSSRRPYSPLHF
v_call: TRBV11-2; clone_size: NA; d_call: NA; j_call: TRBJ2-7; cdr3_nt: TGTGCCAGCAGCCTAGACTACGAGCAGTACTTC; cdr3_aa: CASSLDYEQYF
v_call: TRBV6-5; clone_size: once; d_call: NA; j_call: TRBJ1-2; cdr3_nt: TGTGCCAGCAGTCCGATCGGAGACAACTATGGCTACACCTTC; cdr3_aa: CASSPIGDNYGYTF
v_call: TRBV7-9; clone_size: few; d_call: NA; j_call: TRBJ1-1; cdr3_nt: TGTGCCAGCAGCTTCTCGGACAGATTAGTTGAAGCTTTCTTT; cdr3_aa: CASSFSDRLVEAFF
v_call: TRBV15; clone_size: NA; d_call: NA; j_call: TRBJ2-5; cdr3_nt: TGTGCCACCAGCAGGTTTGGGGGCGGAGAGACCCAGTACTTC; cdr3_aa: CATSRFGGGETQYF
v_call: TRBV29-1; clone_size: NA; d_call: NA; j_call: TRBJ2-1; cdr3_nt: TGCAGCGGCGGGGCGGACCATAACAGTCCCTACAATGAGCAGTTCTTC; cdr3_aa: CSGGADHNSPYNEQFF
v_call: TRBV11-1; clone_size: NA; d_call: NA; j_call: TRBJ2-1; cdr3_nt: TGTGCCAGCAGCTTAGTCGATTGGGGCTACAATGAGCAGTTCTTC; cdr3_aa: CASSLVDWGYNEQFF